The sequence of this T cell receptor beta chain was determined in a study of T cell responses to AZD1222 COVID-19 vaccine. Looked up from germline, CDR1 is MDHEN and CDR2 is SYDVKM. The CDR3 sequence is 14 residues long. The V and J ends lost 2 bases and 8 bases respectively, with 12 bases between them. Assay: immunoSEQ multiplex PCR; the TCRdb copy retains only in-frame clones and omits some. This repertoire shows some 170,000 clones, roughly nine tenths found once; its top ten account for 1.5% to 2%. This clone was seen just once. Sequencing used peripheral blood, obtained on day 0 of AZD1222 vaccination. This rearrangement joins TRBV28 to TRBJ1-4; the D is unclear. This clonotype originated in an adult in good health. The DNA of the CDR3 is TGTGCCAGCAGTTTAAGCGTTGGCACAGAAAAACTGTTTTTT. Translating it yields CASSLSVGTEKLFF.